This T cell receptor beta chain is drawn from a study of blood T cell repertoires in COVID-19. About the research overall: T cells, B-cell-depleted T cells, or PBMCs provided the cDNA or gDNA that served as material.

Germline trimming cut 7 bases from V and 0 bases from J; bases unmatched to any gene: 15. The CDR3 spans 18 residues. Germline loops: CDR1 ENHRY, CDR2 SYGVKD. This clone was detected a few times. Sequencing used immunoSEQ multiplex PCR; TCRdb keeps in-frame clones, though not all of them. The repertoire includes approximately 110,000 clones, about 84% of them detected once, and approximately 5% sits in the top ten. The chain has TRBV10-3 and TRBJ2-1, with 7 bases fitting TRBD2. The sample comprised peripheral blood. This clonotype was sampled from a human donor in a cohort sampled during active COVID-19. The DNA of the CDR3 is TGTGCCATCATGGGGTCTACGGGAGGACTAAGCTCCTACAATGAGCAGTTCTTC. Protein product: CAIMGSTGGLSSYNEQFF.